The rows below give T cell receptor beta chains drawn from one sample of a study of CD8 T cells in ankylosing spondylitis. In TCRdb, the 5' RACE reads were re-called with MiXCR into one record per CDR3 protein. The sample records under 250,000 distinct CDR3 sequences, over 30% being singletons. What was sequenced was blood, either unsorted or a sorted T cell fraction (not recorded which). These receptors came from a male donor with ankylosing spondylitis or in good health (not recorded which). Each CDR3 is given with its conserved first and last residue. Fields, in order: clone size, V gene, J gene, D gene, CDR3 protein, CDR3 DNA. The D gene is left open where the match is weak. For some rows the clone size is stated as once, few or many, or as a class when expanded; others skip it.

size: few; V: TRBV6-5; J: TRBJ2-7; D: NA; CDR3: CASSYSSGVPYEQYF; DNA: TGTGCCAGCAGTTACTCTTCCGGGGTCCCCTACGAGCAGTACTTC
size: NA; V: TRBV18; J: TRBJ1-1; D: NA; CDR3: CASSPPRVGTGGESTEAFF; DNA: TGTGCCAGCTCACCACCGAGGGTTGGGACGGGGGGCGAGAGTACTGAAGCTTTCTTT
size: NA; V: TRBV12-3/TRBV12-4; J: TRBJ1-2; D: NA; CDR3: CASSTNVNYGYTF; DNA: TGTGCCAGCAGTACAAATGTTAACTATGGCTACACCTTC
size: NA; V: TRBV5-6; J: TRBJ2-1; D: TRBD2; CDR3: CASSLAGTSAFF; DNA: TGTGCCAGCAGCTTGGCCGGGACTAGCGCGTTCTTC
size: NA; V: TRBV12-3/TRBV12-4; J: TRBJ1-3; D: TRBD1; CDR3: CASRRTGGENTIYF; DNA: TGTGCCAGCAGGCGGACAGGGGGCGAAAACACCATATATTTT
size: few; V: TRBV5-1; J: TRBJ2-7; D: TRBD1; CDR3: CASSRRTGAYEQYF; DNA: TGCGCCAGCAGCCGACGGACAGGGGCCTACGAGCAGTACTTC
size: NA; V: TRBV28; J: TRBJ2-1; D: NA; CDR3: CASRPRLVRNEQFF; DNA: TGTGCCAGCAGACCTCGACTAGTACGCAATGAGCAGTTCTTC
size: NA; V: TRBV12-3/TRBV12-4; J: TRBJ1-1; D: NA; CDR3: CASNWAGGSEAFF; DNA: TGTGCCAGCAATTGGGCGGGGGGCTCTGAAGCTTTCTTT
size: NA; V: TRBV4-1; J: TRBJ2-7; D: NA; CDR3: CASSQGDGTGYEQYF; DNA: TGCGCCAGCAGCCAAGGTGACGGAACAGGATACGAGCAGTACTTC
size: few; V: TRBV7-2; J: TRBJ2-3; D: NA; CDR3: CASSLGVRDTQYF; DNA: TGTGCCAGCAGCTTAGGTGTTCGTGATACGCAGTATTTT
size: NA; V: TRBV5-6; J: TRBJ1-4; D: NA; CDR3: CASSFYSAGGTNEKLFF; DNA: TGTGCCAGCAGCTTTTATTCTGCGGGGGGCACTAATGAAAAACTGTTTTTT
size: NA; V: TRBV6-5; J: TRBJ2-5; D: TRBD2; CDR3: CASSYGASGGETQYF; DNA: TGTGCCAGCAGTTACGGGGCTAGCGGTGGTGAGACCCAGTACTTC
size: few; V: TRBV20-1; J: TRBJ2-3; D: TRBD2; CDR3: CSATSGGAATQYF; DNA: TGCAGTGCTACTAGCGGGGGGGCGGCTACGCAGTATTTT
size: NA; V: TRBV3-1; J: TRBJ1-1; D: NA; CDR3: CASSQDPGSTEAFF; DNA: TGTGCCAGCAGCCAAGATCCGGGGTCAACTGAAGCTTTCTTT
size: NA; V: TRBV10-3; J: TRBJ1-2; D: TRBD1; CDR3: CAISGTGEGYTF; DNA: TGTGCCATCAGCGGGACAGGGGAAGGCTACACCTTC
size: few; V: TRBV7-6; J: TRBJ2-5; D: NA; CDR3: CASSPPSGADSRETQYF; DNA: TGTGCCAGCAGCCCACCGTCGGGGGCAGACTCCCGAGAGACCCAGTACTTC
size: few; V: TRBV10-2; J: TRBJ2-3; D: NA; CDR3: CASSGQASTDTQYF; DNA: TGCGCCAGCTCGGGGCAGGCTAGCACAGATACGCAGTATTTT
size: NA; V: TRBV7-2; J: TRBJ2-5; D: TRBD2; CDR3: CASSFSGGAFLETQYF; DNA: TGTGCCAGCAGCTTTAGCGGGGGGGCATTTCTTGAGACCCAGTACTTC
size: NA; V: TRBV12-3/TRBV12-4; J: TRBJ1-1; D: TRBD1; CDR3: CASSQVRTGRDTEAFF; DNA: TGTGCCAGCAGCCAAGTGAGGACAGGGCGAGACACTGAAGCTTTCTTT
size: NA; V: TRBV3-1; J: TRBJ1-2; D: NA; CDR3: CASSQRTYGYTF; DNA: TGTGCCAGCAGCCAGCGGACCTATGGCTACACCTTC
size: few; V: TRBV29-1; J: TRBJ2-7; D: NA; CDR3: CSVVLRYSYEQYF; DNA: TGCAGCGTTGTGTTGCGATATTCCTACGAGCAGTACTTC
size: NA; V: TRBV20-1; J: TRBJ2-3; D: NA; CDR3: CSASADTQYF; DNA: TGCAGTGCTAGTGCAGATACGCAGTATTTT
size: NA; V: TRBV20-1; J: TRBJ2-1; D: TRBD2; CDR3: CSARSLPRGDEQFF; DNA: TGCAGTGCCAGGTCACTTCCGCGGGGGGATGAGCAGTTCTTC
size: NA; V: TRBV3-1; J: TRBJ2-1; D: NA; CDR3: CASSRQKGDVFF; DNA: TGTGCCAGCAGCCGCCAAAAGGGGGACGTGTTCTTC
size: few; V: TRBV20-1; J: TRBJ1-1; D: NA; CDR3: CSALRGQLNTEAFF; DNA: TGCAGTGCTCTCCGAGGACAACTGAACACTGAAGCTTTCTTT
size: NA; V: TRBV20-1; J: TRBJ1-1; D: TRBD1; CDR3: CSASATGVTEAFF; DNA: TGCAGTGCTAGCGCTACAGGGGTCACTGAAGCTTTCTTT
size: few; V: TRBV20-1; J: TRBJ2-3; D: TRBD2; CDR3: CSATPTSGDTDTQYF; DNA: TGCAGTGCTACGCCGACTAGCGGGGACACAGATACGCAGTATTTT